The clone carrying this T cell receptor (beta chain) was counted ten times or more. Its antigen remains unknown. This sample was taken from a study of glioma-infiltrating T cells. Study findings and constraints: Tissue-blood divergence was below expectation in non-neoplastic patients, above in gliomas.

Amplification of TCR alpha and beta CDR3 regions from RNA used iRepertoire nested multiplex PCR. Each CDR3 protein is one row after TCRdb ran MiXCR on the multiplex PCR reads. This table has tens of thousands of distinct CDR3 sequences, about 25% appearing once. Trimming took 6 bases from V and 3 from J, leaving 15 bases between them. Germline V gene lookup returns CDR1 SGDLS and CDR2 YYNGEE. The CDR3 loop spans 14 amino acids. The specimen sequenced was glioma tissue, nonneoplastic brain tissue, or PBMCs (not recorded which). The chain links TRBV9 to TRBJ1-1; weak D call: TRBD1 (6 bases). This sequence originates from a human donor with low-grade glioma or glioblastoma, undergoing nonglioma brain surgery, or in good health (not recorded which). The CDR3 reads CASTKARGHTEAFF. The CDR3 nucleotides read TGTGCCAGCACAAAGGCCCGGGGGCACACTGAAGCTTTCTTT.